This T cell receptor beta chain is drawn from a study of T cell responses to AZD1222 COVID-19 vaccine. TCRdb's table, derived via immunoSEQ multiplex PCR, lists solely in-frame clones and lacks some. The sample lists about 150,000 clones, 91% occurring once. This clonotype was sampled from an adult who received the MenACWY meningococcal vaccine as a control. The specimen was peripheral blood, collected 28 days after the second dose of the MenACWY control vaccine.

The CDR3 DNA reads as TGTGCCACCAGCAGTATGACGACAGACCAAGAGACCCAGTACTTC. Its protein product is CATSSMTTDQETQYF. V is TRBV15 and J is TRBJ2-5, with D perhaps matching TRBD1 (5 bases). CDR1 is LNHNV, CDR2 YYDKDF, per germline (reference sequence). Between the trimmed V and J ends, which lost 3 bases and 0 bases, there was a span of 11 bases. The CDR3 length is 15 residues.